This record looks at one T cell receptor (beta chain) sequence and its context. The antigen is undetermined. Read coverage stops 3 residues before the CDR3 terminus; the germline J gene supplies the remainder. This entry comes from a study of T cells in women clearing cervical HPV infection. Turning to the study itself: Controls gave blood once infection was undetectable; cases at lesion identification.

Profiled with immunoSEQ multiplex PCR; TCRdb holds only in-frame clones, not every one. The listing contains about 39,000 clones. Study results and caveats: It is unknown whether associations predate infection; no effector/memory or HPV-specific sorting. A classifier using richness and V gene abundances reached an AUC of about 0.83.

Trimming removed 0 bases from V and 2 bases from J; junction bases left unmatched: 10. Germline-derived CDR1 and CDR2 are SGDLS and YYNGEE. The CDR3 loop spans 19 amino acids. This receptor was obtained from a woman between 18 and 69 years old with a cervical HPV16 infection that either progressed to CIN3+ or cleared (not recorded which). The specimen was blood buffy coat. The chain recombines TRBV9 with TRBJ2-6; 8 bases match TRBD1. The CDR3: CASSVESGTGSTGANVLTF. CDR3 DNA, as far as it was read: TGTGCCAGCAGCGTAGAATCCGGGACAGGATCCACTGGGGCCAACGTC.